The rows below give T cell receptor beta chains drawn from one sample of a study of blood T cell repertoires in COVID-19. Libraries were prepared by immunoSEQ multiplex PCR; TCRdb keeps only in-frame clonotypes and omits some of them. The data show about 49,000 clones, about 71% seen once. Sequenced sample: peripheral blood. The source is a woman in her 70s with acute or convalescent COVID-19. Both conserved end residues are part of each CDR3.

CDR3	V	J
CASSLVGGTGELFF	TRBV5-1	TRBJ2-2
CASSGGGAELEKLFF	TRBV9	TRBJ1-4
CAISDGLAGEETQYF	TRBV10-3	TRBJ2-5
CASSFRTSNQPQHF	TRBV5-8	TRBJ1-5
CASSFGQGDGYTF	TRBV6-5	TRBJ1-2
CASEFRGGYGYTF	TRBV28	TRBJ1-2
CASSPQETQYF	TRBV5-8	TRBJ2-5
CASSRGGWGTIQAEQFF	TRBV7-9	TRBJ2-1
CASSYGTNTGELFF	TRBV7-2	TRBJ2-2
CASSLGRAWRDNEKLFF	TRBV5-6	TRBJ1-4
CASRFTGGEQYF	TRBV6-4	TRBJ2-7
CSVEGGQGTDTQYF	TRBV29-1	TRBJ2-3
CASTQSWTGGIQYF	TRBV9	TRBJ2-4
CASSPMWGEETQYF	TRBV27	TRBJ2-5
CASSLLPQGSGNTIYF	TRBV7-9	TRBJ1-3
CASSTTSDLYGYTF	TRBV28	TRBJ1-2
CASSSWTVSEAFF	TRBV7-9	TRBJ1-1
CAISVSALGIPGANVLTF	TRBV10-3	TRBJ2-6
CASRLVEESDTQYF	TRBV12-2	TRBJ2-3
CASSSSGGMETQYF	TRBV11-2	TRBJ2-5
CASSLGGQGGTGELFF	TRBV5-1	TRBJ2-2
CASSRLDQETQYF	TRBV28	TRBJ2-5
CASSVGDRVTGGANVLTF	TRBV9	TRBJ2-6
CASSPGLAGYYNEQFF	TRBV11-2	TRBJ2-1
CASRPGQSYGYTF	TRBV28	TRBJ1-2
CATSSGNTEAFF	TRBV24-1	TRBJ1-1
CASSPGGANYGYTF	TRBV2	TRBJ1-2
CASSSTPGQPQHF	TRBV5-4	TRBJ1-5
CATSRARSGNTIYF	TRBV15	TRBJ1-3
CASSYDGTRNEKLFF	TRBV6-6	TRBJ1-4
CASTPPAGPYGYTF	TRBV19	TRBJ1-2
CASSLGGQSYEQYF	TRBV28	TRBJ2-7
CASSKAAEFKPQHF	TRBV19	TRBJ1-5
CASSLVLAGGGETQYF	TRBV5-1	TRBJ2-5
CASSGLAGETQYF	TRBV6-4	TRBJ2-5
CASSPDSYPYFTDTQYF	TRBV7-9	TRBJ2-3
CASSGRQTGTTDQPQHF	TRBV3-1/TRBV3-2	TRBJ1-5
CASSRDSLGVQYF	TRBV7-9	TRBJ2-7
CASGAGGREQFF	TRBV10-2	TRBJ2-1
CASSSQPSSYNEQFF	TRBV3-1/TRBV3-2	TRBJ2-1
CAWSRTYGGEWGNEQFF	TRBV30	TRBJ2-1
CASSTNRVSGNSPLHF	TRBV19	TRBJ1-6
CASSPPQENTEAFF	TRBV11-2	TRBJ1-1
CASSPTGGGGAEAFF	TRBV3-1/TRBV3-2	TRBJ1-1
CASSPSTAQYLSGANVLTF	TRBV9	TRBJ2-6
CASSPGTVHGYTF	TRBV7-9	TRBJ1-2
CASGEGLSYNSPLHF	TRBV5-4	TRBJ1-6
CASSHGTGGKLFF	TRBV14	TRBJ1-4
CASNYVAETQYF	TRBV19	TRBJ2-5
CASSERRQGGFGANEKLFF	TRBV6-1	TRBJ1-4
CASSPGQYAATNEKLFF	TRBV4-1	TRBJ1-4
CASSLQVAANTGELFF	TRBV7-2	TRBJ2-2
CASRTGEETQYF	TRBV6-6	TRBJ2-5